Listed here are 19 T cell receptor beta chains from one sample, sequenced in a study of OX40 agonist ivuxolimab in advanced cancers. Libraries were prepared by immunoSEQ multiplex PCR; TCRdb keeps only in-frame clonotypes and omits some of them. The data show some 50,000 clones, with about 94% seen just once and approximately 11% held by the top ten. The sequencing here drew on CD4+ or CD8+ T cells sorted from blood, taken in a trial of the OX40 agonist ivuxolimab. The receptors shown here come from an adult with an advanced solid tumor such as melanoma, head and neck, liver or kidney cancer.

The chain combines TRBV6-5 with TRBJ2-1, with 9 bases identical to TRBD1. V was clipped by 5 bases and J by 7 bases; unmatched bases: 9. Germline-derived CDR1 and CDR2 are MNHEY and SVGAGI. CDR3 length: 15 amino acids. DNA of the CDR3: TGTGCCAGCAGTATTTCGACAGGGGGAAATAATGAGCAGTTCTTC. It specifies CASSISTGGNNEQFF.

V gene TRBV6-1 combines with J gene TRBJ1-1; TRBD1 agrees at 7 bases. J was trimmed by 1 base and V by 2 bases; bases with no gene match: 4. The CDR3 sequence is 15 residues long. Germline-derived CDR1 and CDR2 are MNHNS and SASEGT. Here the CDR3 reads CASSENWTGNTEAFF. In nucleotides, the CDR3 is TGTGCCAGCAGTGAAAATTGGACAGGGAACACTGAAGCTTTCTTT.

This chain's CDR3 is CSTLTGTDYGYTF. The CDR3 coding sequence is TGCAGCACATTAACCGGGACAGACTATGGCTACACCTTC. This chain connects TRBV29-1 to TRBJ1-2; 7 bases are a match to TRBD1. Unmatched junction bases numbered 9, after V lost 8 bases and J lost 3 bases. Germline-derived CDR1 and CDR2 are SQVTM and ANQGSEA. The CDR3 loop spans 13 amino acids.

The CDR3 DNA reads TGTGCCAGCAGTGGGCCGGGACAGGGTGTCCCTATAGCCAAAAACATTCAGTACTTC. It yields the protein CASSGPGQGVPIAKNIQYF. The chain carries TRBV6-1 and TRBJ2-4; TRBD1 matches 9 bases. The CDR3 runs to 19 residues. The germline V gene encodes CDR1 MNHNS and CDR2 SASEGT. The trim removed 4 bases at V and 0 bases at J, leaving 13 bases unmatched.

The chain is built from TRBV5-6 and TRBJ2-1; D unresolved. The CDR3 loop spans 11 amino acids. The germline V gene has CDR1 SGHDT and CDR2 YYEEEE. With 2 bases removed from V and 4 bases from J, the gap between germline ends came to 1 base. The CDR3 spells CASSFYNEQFF. The CDR3 DNA reads as TGTGCCAGCAGCTTTTACAATGAGCAGTTCTTC.

The rearrangement links TRBV7-9 to TRBJ2-7; D gene ambiguous. The CDR3 length is 14 residues. V gave up 1 base and J gave up 1 base, with 8 bases separating them. CDR1 is SEHNR and CDR2 is FQNEAQ in the germline V gene (reference sequence). The CDR3 nucleotides read TGTGCCAGCAGCTTAGGGTGGGGTTCCTACGAGCAGTACTTC. The encoded protein is CASSLGWGSYEQYF.

The chain recombines TRBV11-2 with TRBJ2-1, with D tentatively TRBD1 (6 bases). The CDR3 has 15 residues. Per the germline V gene, CDR1 is SGHAT and CDR2 is FQNNGV. Trimming took off 4 bases at V and 4 bases at J, with 14 bases between the two ends. The CDR3 sequence: CASSSRTASYNEQFF. The CDR3 DNA reads TGTGCCAGCAGCTCACGGACAGCAAGTTACAATGAGCAGTTCTTC.

The chain recombines TRBV7-9 with TRBJ1-1, with unresolved D. Germline assignment: CDR1 SEHNR and CDR2 FQNEAQ (reference sequence). CDR3 length equals 12 residues. V shed 3 bases and J shed 2 bases, with 4 bases lying between them. CDR3 in amino acids: CASSFQNTEAFF. CDR3 in DNA: TGTGCCAGCAGCTTCCAAAACACTGAAGCTTTCTTT.

The chain has TRBV27 and TRBJ1-1, with no clear D. V was pared by 5 bases and J by 6 bases, with 19 bases between. Germline CDR1 and CDR2: MNHEY and SMNVEV (reference sequence). This CDR3 region has 15 residues. Here the CDR3 reads CASSPGPLAGAEAFF. The CDR3 DNA is TGTGCCAGCAGTCCCGGACCCCTCGCGGGTGCTGAAGCTTTCTTT.

The CDR3 reads CASSPSGGWEQYF. CDR3 in DNA: TGTGCCAGCAGTCCCTCAGGCGGTTGGGAGCAGTACTTC. V and J are TRBV27 and TRBJ2-7, with no clear D. The V gene's germline CDR1 is MNHEY and CDR2 SMNVEV (reference sequence). This CDR3 is 13 amino acids long. V was cut by 5 bases and J by 7 bases, with 15 bases left in between.

The chain uses TRBV7-9 and TRBJ2-5, with D uncertain. Trimming cost V 4 bases and J 2 bases, with 8 bases left between them. The CDR3 contains 13 residues. CDR1 and CDR2 from the germline V gene are SEHNR and FQNEAQ (reference sequence). The CDR3 nucleotides are TGTGCCAGCAGCTCACAATTTCAAGAGACCCAGTACTTC. Translated: CASSSQFQETQYF.

V usage is TRBV9 and J usage is TRBJ2-3; tentative D call: TRBD2 (6 bases). V was clipped by 0 bases and J by 0 bases, with 8 bases between them. The CDR3 loop spans 15 amino acids. Germline values: CDR1 SGDLS, CDR2 YYNGEE. CDR3 amino acids: CASSVAGTSTDTQYF. The CDR3 DNA reads as TGTGCCAGCAGCGTAGCCGGGACTAGCACAGATACGCAGTATTTT.

V usage is TRBV28 and J usage is TRBJ2-5; TRBD1 might be the D (6 bases). V was clipped by 1 base and J by 4 bases, with 16 bases between them. The germline gives CDR1 MDHEN, CDR2 SYDVKM. The CDR3 runs 16 residues. This chain's CDR3 is CASSLSRGWDGETQYF. The CDR3 region has the DNA TGTGCCAGCAGTTTATCCAGGGGTTGGGATGGAGAGACCCAGTACTTC.

This chain links TRBV4-3 with TRBJ2-3; TRBD1 matches at 10 bases. The germline CDR1 and CDR2 sequences are LGHNA and YSLEER. This CDR3 is 19 amino acids long. Unmatched junction bases numbered 11, after V lost 2 bases and J lost 0 bases. This CDR3 reads CASSQRDRGPESSTDTQYF. DNA of the CDR3: TGCGCCAGCAGCCAAAGGGACAGGGGTCCGGAATCTAGCACAGATACGCAGTATTTT.

The genes are TRBV30 and TRBJ2-7, with D perhaps being TRBD1 or TRBD2 (5 bases each). Germline CDR1 GTSNPN, CDR2 SVGIG (reference sequence). V was shortened by 8 bases and J by 6 bases, with 26 bases between the two germline ends. The CDR3 extends over 15 amino acids. Written as DNA, the CDR3 is TGTGCCCTGGAGTTTAGTGTCCGACGGGGCGTCGAGCAGTACTTC. It translates to CALEFSVRRGVEQYF.

V is TRBV13 and J is TRBJ2-7; TRBD2 matches 14 bases. Germline CDR1 and CDR2: PRHDT and FYEKMQ (reference sequence). The CDR3 is made up of 15 amino acids. Trimming at V came to 4 bases and at J to 5 bases, leaving 4 bases not matched to a gene. The CDR3 loop reads CASSSTSGRAHEQYF. CDR3 bases: TGTGCCAGCAGCTCGACTAGCGGGAGGGCCCACGAGCAGTACTTC.

J is TRBJ2-3 and V is TRBV7-6; no definite D call. Germline V gene sequence: CDR1 SGHVS, CDR2 FNYEAQ. Trimming pared 0 bases from V and 2 bases from J, leaving 6 bases between. The CDR3 is 14 residues long. CDR3 nucleotides: TGTGCCAGCAGCTTAGCGGGATACACAGATACGCAGTATTTT. It translates to CASSLAGYTDTQYF.

The gene calls are TRBV6-5 and TRBJ2-3, with 9 bases that match TRBD2. CDR3 size: 15 residues. Trimming cost V 6 bases and J 4 bases; bases outside gene matches: 8. CDR1 MNHEY and CDR2 SVGAGI come from the germline V gene. CDR3 protein: CASRPQTSGSDTQYF. The CDR3 DNA reads TGTGCCAGCAGGCCCCAGACTAGCGGTTCAGATACGCAGTATTTT.

The rearrangement joins TRBV23-1 to TRBJ1-2; D ambiguous. TRBV23-1 is reported as an ORF; its role is uncertain. The CDR3 totals 12 residues. Trimming pared 2 bases from V and 4 bases from J, leaving 5 bases between. The CDR3 bases are TGCGCCAGCAGTCAAGAGGGCTATGGCTACACCTTC. Its protein product is CASSQEGYGYTF.